The 2 T cell receptor beta chains in this list originate from one sample, sequenced in a study of blood T cell repertoires in COVID-19. TCRdb's table, derived via immunoSEQ multiplex PCR, lists solely in-frame clones and lacks some. The sample contains over 130,000 clones, 88% of which appear only once. The source material was peripheral blood. These receptors all stem from a human donor in a cohort sampled during active COVID-19.

This rearrangement joins TRBV30 to TRBJ1-5; D is possibly TRBD1 (5 bases). The CDR3 totals 16 residues. V lost 1 base and J 0 bases, leaving 13 bases between the germline ends. CDR1 and CDR2 from the germline V gene are GTSNPN and SVGIG (reference sequence). The CDR3: CAWSAGPSHSNQPQHF. The CDR3 DNA follows: TGTGCCTGGAGTGCAGGGCCGAGTCATAGCAATCAGCCCCAGCATTTT. The full variable domain, in which reference TRBV30 and TRBJ1-5 provide the parts outside the CDR3, is SQTIHQWPATLVQPVGSPLSLECTVEGTSNPNLYWYRQAAGRGLQLLFYSVGIGQISSEVPQNLSASRPQDRQFILSSKKLLLSDSGFYLCAWSAGPSHSNQPQHFGDGTRLSIL.

This chain connects TRBV18 to TRBJ1-2; a weak D match, TRBD1 (6 bases). CDR3 size: 16 residues. Germline CDR1 and CDR2: KGHSH and LQKENI. V was trimmed by 0 bases and J by 2 bases, leaving 13 bases between them. CDR3 sequence: CASSPPGGPTNYGYTF. CDR3 sequence (DNA): TGTGCCAGCTCACCACCAGGGGGACCAACCAACTATGGCTACACCTTC.